The 9 T cell receptor beta chains in this list originate from one sample, sequenced in a study of blood T cell repertoires in COVID-19. Some clones are missing from TCRdb's copy, which holds only in-frame ones; the method was immunoSEQ multiplex PCR. In the table there are around 130,000 clones, around three quarters of which are singletons. Sequencing was performed on peripheral blood. The receptors here all came from a man aged 60 to 69 with active or convalescent COVID-19.

This clone has only a few counts. The V gene is TRBV5-1, the J gene TRBJ2-2; TRBD1 aligns across 9 bases. CDR1 and CDR2 (germline): SGHRS, YFSETQ. The length of the CDR3 is 15 residues. V gave up 7 bases and J gave up 0 bases; unmatched junction bases: 4. CDR3 region: CASGTGGANTGELFF. For the CDR3, the DNA is TGCGCCAGCGGAACAGGGGGCGCGAACACCGGGGAGCTGTTTTTT.

V gene TRBV4-3 combines with J gene TRBJ1-2, with D possibly being TRBD1 (5 bases). V lost 0 bases, J lost 10 bases, and 18 bases lay in between. The CDR3 sequence is 15 residues long. From germline, CDR1 is LGHNA and CDR2 YSLEER. The CDR3 nucleotides are TGCGCCAGCAGCCAAGATCGGGACTCCCGTTTCCCCTACACCTTC. Translated: CASSQDRDSRFPYTF.

CDR3: CASSLLVGNEQFF. The DNA of the CDR3 is TGTGCCAGCAGTTTACTAGTAGGTAATGAGCAGTTCTTC. This sequence joins TRBV28 and TRBJ2-1; D gene ambiguous. This CDR3 comprises 13 residues. Trimming cost V 2 bases and J 7 bases, with 9 bases left between them. Germline V CDR1 and CDR2: MDHEN, SYDVKM. Together with reference TRBV28 and TRBJ2-1, the CDR3 gives the full variable domain: DVKVTQSSRYLVKRTGEKVFLECVQDMDHENMFWYRQDPGLGLRLIYFSYDVKMKEKGDIPEGYSVSREKKERFSLILESASTNQTSMYLCASSLLVGNEQFFGPGTRLTVL.

This clone was detected once. V is TRBV7-3 and J is TRBJ1-1; no reliable D call. The germline gives CDR1 SGHTA, CDR2 FQGTGA. V dropped 4 bases and J dropped 4 bases, with 13 bases sitting between them. The CDR3 is made up of 14 amino acids. The CDR3 sequence: CASSSGSGITEAFF. The DNA for the CDR3 is TGTGCCAGCAGCTCAGGTTCGGGGATCACTGAAGCTTTCTTT.

The chain couples TRBV4-1 to TRBJ2-5; tentatively, D is TRBD1 (5 bases). This CDR3 has 13 amino acids. Germline CDR1 and CDR2: MGHRA and YSYEKL. V lost 5 bases and J 9 bases, leaving 16 bases between the germline ends. The chain's CDR3 is CASSKNAQGAQYF. CDR3 DNA sequence: TGCGCCAGCAGCAAGAACGCCCAAGGGGCCCAGTACTTC.

This chain uses TRBV3-1 (or the pseudogene TRBV3-2) with TRBJ2-7; perhaps TRBD1 as D (5 bases). This CDR3 has 15 amino acids. The V and J ends lost 1 base and 3 bases respectively, with 13 bases between them. Germline-derived CDR1 and CDR2 are LGHDT and YNNKEL (reference sequence). The chain's CDR3 is CASSQVQQVIYEQYF. The CDR3 nucleotides read TGTGCCAGCAGCCAAGTCCAACAGGTGATCTACGAGCAGTACTTC.

The chain joins TRBV28 to TRBJ2-5; a possible D gene is TRBD1 (6 bases). V lost 2 bases and J lost 2, with 9 bases in between. CDR3 length: 14 residues. Germline CDR1 and CDR2: MDHEN and SYDVKM. The CDR3: CASSLITGQETQYF. CDR3 coding DNA: TGTGCCAGCAGTTTAATAACAGGGCAAGAGACCCAGTACTTC.

The chain couples TRBV5-5 to TRBJ2-2; no clear D. Germline values: CDR1 SGHKS, CDR2 YYEKEE (reference sequence). This CDR3 has 14 amino acids. The germline V and J ends were trimmed by 6 bases and 4 bases, with 13 bases remaining between them. The CDR3 region is CASTSPPGTGELFF. The CDR3 nucleotides read TGTGCCAGCACCTCCCCTCCAGGCACCGGGGAGCTGTTTTTT. The whole variable domain, remainder taken from reference TRBV5-5 and TRBJ2-2, is DAGVTQSPTHLIKTRGQQVTLRCSPISGHKSVSWYQQVLGQGPQFIFQYYEKEERGRGNFPDRFSARQFPNYSSELNVNALLLGDSALYLCASTSPPGTGELFFGEGSRLTVL.

This CDR3 reads CASSLLRTGYQETQYF. The DNA for the CDR3 is TGTGCCAGCAGCCTATTACGGACAGGGTACCAAGAGACCCAGTACTTC. V usage is TRBV7-9 and J usage is TRBJ2-5; 8 bases align to TRBD1. This CDR3 has 16 residues. Losses at the gene ends were 5 bases for V and 0 bases for J; bases not matched to a gene: 8. Germline CDR1 SEHNR, CDR2 FQNEAQ (reference sequence).